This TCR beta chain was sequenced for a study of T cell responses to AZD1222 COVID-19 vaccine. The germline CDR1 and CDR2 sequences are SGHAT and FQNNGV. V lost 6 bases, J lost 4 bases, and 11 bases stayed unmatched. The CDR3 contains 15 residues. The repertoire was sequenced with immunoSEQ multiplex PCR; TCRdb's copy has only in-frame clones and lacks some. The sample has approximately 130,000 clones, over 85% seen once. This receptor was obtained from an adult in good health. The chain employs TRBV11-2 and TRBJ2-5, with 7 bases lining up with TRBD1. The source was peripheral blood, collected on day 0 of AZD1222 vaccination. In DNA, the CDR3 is TGTGCCAGCAGTTCCTCAGGGGGACGGCGAGAGACCCAGTACTTC. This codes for CASSSSGGRRETQYF.